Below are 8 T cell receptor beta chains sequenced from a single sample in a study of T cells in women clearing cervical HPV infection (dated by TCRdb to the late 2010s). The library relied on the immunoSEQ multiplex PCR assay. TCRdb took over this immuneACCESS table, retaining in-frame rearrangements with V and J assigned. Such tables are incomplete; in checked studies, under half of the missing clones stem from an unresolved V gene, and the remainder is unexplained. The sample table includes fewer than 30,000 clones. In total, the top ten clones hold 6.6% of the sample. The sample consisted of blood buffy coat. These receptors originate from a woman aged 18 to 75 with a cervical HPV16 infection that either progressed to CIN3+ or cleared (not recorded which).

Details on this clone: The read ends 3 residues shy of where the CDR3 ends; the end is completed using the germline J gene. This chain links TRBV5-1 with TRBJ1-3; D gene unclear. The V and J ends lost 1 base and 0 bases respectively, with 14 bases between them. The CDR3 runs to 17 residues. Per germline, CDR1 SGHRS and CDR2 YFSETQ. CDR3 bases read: TGCGCCAGCAGCTTGATGGCAGGCCTGAGCTCTGGAAACACC. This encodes CASSLMAGLSSGNT. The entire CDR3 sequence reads CASSLMAGLSSGNTIYF.

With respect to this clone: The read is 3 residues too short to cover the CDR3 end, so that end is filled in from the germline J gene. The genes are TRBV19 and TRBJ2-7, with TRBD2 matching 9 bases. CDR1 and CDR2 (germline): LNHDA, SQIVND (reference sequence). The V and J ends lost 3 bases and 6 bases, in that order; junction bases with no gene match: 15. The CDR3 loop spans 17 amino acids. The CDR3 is CASSMGFGSGRISEQYF. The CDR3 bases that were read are TGTGCCAGTAGTATGGGCTTCGGTAGCGGGAGAATCTCCGAG.

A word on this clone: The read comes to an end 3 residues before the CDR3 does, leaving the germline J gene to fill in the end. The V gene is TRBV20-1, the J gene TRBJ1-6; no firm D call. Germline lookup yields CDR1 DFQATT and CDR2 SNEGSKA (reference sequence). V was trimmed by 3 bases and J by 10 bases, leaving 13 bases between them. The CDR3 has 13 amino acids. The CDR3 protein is CSASRPGFSPLHF. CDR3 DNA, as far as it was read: TGCAGTGCTAGTCGGCCAGGATTCTCACCC.

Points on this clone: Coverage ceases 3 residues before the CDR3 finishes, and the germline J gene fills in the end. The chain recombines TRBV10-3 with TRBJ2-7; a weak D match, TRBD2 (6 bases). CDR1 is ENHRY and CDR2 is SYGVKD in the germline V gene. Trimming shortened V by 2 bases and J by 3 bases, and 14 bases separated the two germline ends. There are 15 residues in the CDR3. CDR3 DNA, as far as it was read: TGTGCCATCAGTGAGGGGGGGAACAAGTTCTACGAG. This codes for CAISEGGNKFYE. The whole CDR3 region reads CAISEGGNKFYEQYF.

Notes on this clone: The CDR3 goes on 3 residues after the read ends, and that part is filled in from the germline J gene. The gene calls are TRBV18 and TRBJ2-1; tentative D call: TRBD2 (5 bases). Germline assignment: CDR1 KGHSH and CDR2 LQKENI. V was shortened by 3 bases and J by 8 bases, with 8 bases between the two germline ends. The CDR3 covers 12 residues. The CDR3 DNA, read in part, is TGTGCCAGCTCACCTTTCGGGGATGAG. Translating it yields CASSPFGDE. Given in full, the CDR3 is CASSPFGDEQFF.

CDR3 region: CSVGGAHEQYF. CDR3 DNA, as far as it was read: TGCAGCGTCGGGGGGGCCCACGAG. This chain links TRBV29-1 with TRBJ2-7; the match to TRBD2 covers 8 bases. Read coverage stops 3 residues before the CDR3 terminus; the germline J gene supplies the remainder. Germline lookup yields CDR1 SQVTM and CDR2 ANQGSEA. The CDR3 is made up of 11 amino acids. V lost 6 bases and J lost 5; bases outside the gene matches: 3.

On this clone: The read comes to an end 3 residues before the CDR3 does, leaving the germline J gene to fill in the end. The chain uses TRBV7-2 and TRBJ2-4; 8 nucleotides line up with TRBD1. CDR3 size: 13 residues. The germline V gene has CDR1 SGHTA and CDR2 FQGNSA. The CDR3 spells CASSSGQGYGQYF. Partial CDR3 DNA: TGTGCCAGCAGCTCCGGACAGGGCTATGGT.

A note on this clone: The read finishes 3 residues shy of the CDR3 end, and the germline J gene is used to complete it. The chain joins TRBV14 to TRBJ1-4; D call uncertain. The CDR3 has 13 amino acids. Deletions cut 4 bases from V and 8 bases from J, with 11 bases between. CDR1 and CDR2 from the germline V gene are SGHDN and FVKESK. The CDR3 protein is CASSLNPGEKLFF. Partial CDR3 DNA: TGTGCCAGCAGCCTCAACCCCGGGGAAAAA.